The 7 T cell receptor beta chains presented below share a single source sample, sequenced in a study of CD8 T cells in Susac syndrome. Reverse transcription of about 0.5 to 1 ug RNA was carried out with random hexamers. Each CDR3 protein gets one entry after TCRdb re-called the immunoSEQ multiplex PCR reads with MiXCR. The sample includes about 290,000 distinct CDR3 sequences, around 91% of them seen just once. Material for sequencing was CD8+ T cells from PBMCs. These receptors were collected from a human donor with multiple sclerosis.

The chain carries TRBV29-1 and TRBJ1-2, with a tentative D call TRBD1 (5 bases). The V end was cut by 1 base, the J end by 4 bases, with 16 bases between. Looked up from germline, CDR1 is SQVTM and CDR2 is ANQGSEA. The CDR3 consists of 15 residues. In DNA form, the CDR3 reads TGCAGCGTTGAAGGGCGGGACCTCGGTGTCTATGGCTACACCTTC. It translates to CSVEGRDLGVYGYTF. Filled out from reference TRBV29-1 and TRBJ1-2, the complete variable domain reads SAVISQKPSRDICQRGTSLTIQCQVDSQVTMMFWYRQQPGQSLTLIATANQGSEATYESGFVIDKFPISRPNLTFSTLTVSNMSPEDSSIYLCSVEGRDLGVYGYTFGSGTRLTVV.

This clonotype was seen a single time. The V call is TRBV7-8, the J call TRBJ2-5; perhaps TRBD2 as D (5 bases). The CDR3 has 13 residues. Germline V gene data show CDR1 as SGHVS and CDR2 as FQNEAQ. The V end was cut by 4 bases, the J end by 5 bases, with 11 bases between. The CDR3 protein is CASSSRTGETQYF. The CDR3 region has the DNA TGTGCCAGCAGCTCTCGGACGGGGGAGACCCAGTACTTC.

This sequence joins TRBV7-9 and TRBJ1-3, with 7 bases fitting TRBD1. V lost 5 bases, J lost 0 bases, and 4 bases stayed unmatched. CDR1 and CDR2 from the germline V gene are SEHNR and FQNEAQ (reference sequence). CDR3 size: 15 residues. The CDR3 DNA follows: TGTGCCAGCAGCCACGGGACAGACTCTGGAAACACCATATATTTT. This encodes CASSHGTDSGNTIYF.

Concerning this clonotype itself: Since the CDR3 does not end with the conserved phenylalanine or tryptophan, this likely comes from a read error. The chain uses TRBV6-5 and TRBJ1-2, with 9 bases identical to TRBD1. Germline trimming cut 7 bases from V and 6 bases from J; bases unmatched to any gene: 3. Germline loops: CDR1 MNHEY, CDR2 SVGAGI. The CDR3 runs 12 residues. CDR3 sequence: CASTGTGNGYTS. In DNA, the CDR3 is TGTGCCAGCACTGGGACAGGGAATGGCTACACCTCC.

The CDR3 is CASSLPGSGQYF. The CDR3 DNA is TGTGCCAGCAGCTTACCAGGGAGTGGGCAGTACTTC. This chain links TRBV7-3 with TRBJ2-7; TRBD1 or TRBD2 may be the D gene (5 bases each). V was pared by 2 bases and J by 9 bases, with 11 bases between. This CDR3 is built from 12 residues. Per germline, CDR1 SGHTA and CDR2 FQGTGA.

This clonotype has just a few counts. The gene calls are TRBV30 and TRBJ1-1; D not certain. Germline V lookup: CDR1 GTSNPN, CDR2 SVGIG (reference sequence). Trimming stripped 0 bases from V and 2 bases from J, with 7 bases between. This CDR3 spans 13 amino acids. The CDR3 spells CAWSVSVNTEAFF. CDR3 nucleotide sequence: TGTGCCTGGAGTGTTTCCGTTAACACTGAAGCTTTCTTT.

J is TRBJ2-1 and V is TRBV7-9; D is ambiguous. V was pared by 1 base and J by 2 bases, with 9 bases between. The CDR3 is 15 residues long. The V gene's germline CDR1 is SEHNR and CDR2 FQNEAQ (reference sequence). CDR3 amino acids: CASSLVLHPYNEQFF. The CDR3 DNA sequence: TGTGCCAGCAGCTTAGTCTTGCATCCCTACAATGAGCAGTTCTTC.